The rows below give T cell receptor beta chains drawn from one sample of a study of CD8 T cells in Susac syndrome. Using its own MiXCR run on the immunoSEQ multiplex PCR reads, TCRdb lists one record per CDR3 protein. The sample lists 150,000 or so distinct CDR3 sequences; approximately 93% were seen once. The sequenced material came from CD4+ T cells from PBMCs. These receptors came from a human donor with multiple sclerosis. The CDR3 runs from the conserved cysteine through the conserved F or W. D genes are given only for firm matches. The size of a clone is reported for some rows only, either as once, few or many, or as a class for expanded clones.

>TRBD2|TRBJ2-7|TRBV6-1|few
TGTGCCATCAGCCCTCTCAGCCAGCGGGGAACCTACGAGCAGTACTTC
CAISPLSQRGTYEQYF
>TRBD2|TRBJ2-5|TRBV7-2|-
TGTGCCAGCAGCCTATTACAACAACCGGGACTAGCGGGCCAAGAGACCCAGTACTTC
CASSLLQQPGLAGQETQYF
>-|TRBJ1-1|TRBV9|-
TGTGCCAGCAGCGTAGGCCGGTCCACTGAAGCTTTCTTT
CASSVGRSTEAFF
>TRBD1|TRBJ1-1|TRBV28|-
TGTGCCAGCAGTCCTCCGGGACAGGGGAACACTGAAGCTTTCTTT
CASSPPGQGNTEAFF
>TRBD2|TRBJ2-1|TRBV20-1|-
TGCAGTGCTAGAGGGGTGATAGCGGGGGGAATCTCCGGCAATGAGCAGTTCTTC
CSARGVIAGGISGNEQFF
>-|TRBJ1-5|TRBV10-3|-
TGTGCCATCAGTGAAAACAGCTCTAATCAGCCCCAGCATTTT
CAISENSSNQPQHF
>-|TRBJ1-3|TRBV6-5|-
TGTGCCAGCAGCACAAGCCCCCAGAGGATACACACCATATATTTT
CASSTSPQRIHTIYF
>-|TRBJ2-1|TRBV12-3/TRBV12-4|-
TGTGCCAGCACCCTCGGGACTCCCAACAATGAGCAGTTCTTC
CASTLGTPNNEQFF
>-|TRBJ1-1|TRBV29-1|-
TGCAGCGGACAGAACACTGAAGCTTTCTTT
CSGQNTEAFF
>-|TRBJ2-3|TRBV3-1|once
TGTGCCAGCAGCCAAACGGGACCAACAGATACGCAGTATTTT
CASSQTGPTDTQYF
>-|TRBJ2-5|TRBV27|-
TGTGCCAGCAGTTTATCCCACCTAGGGGAGACCCAGTACTTC
CASSLSHLGETQYF
>-|TRBJ1-1|TRBV6-6|-
TGTGCCAGCAGTTACTCGAAGCAGGGGTCAGCTTTCTTT
CASSYSKQGSAFF
>-|TRBJ2-3|TRBV24-1|few
TGTGCCACCAGTGAACGATACGGGGATACGCAGTATTTT
CATSERYGDTQYF
>-|TRBJ2-7|TRBV20-1|once
TGCAGTGCTAGCCCCTACGAGCAGTACTTC
CSASPYEQYF
>-|TRBJ1-3|TRBV20-1|-
TGCAGTGGCTACAGGACTTCTGGAAACACCATATATTTT
CSGYRTSGNTIYF
>-|TRBJ1-3|TRBV12-3/TRBV12-4|-
TGTGCCAGCAGCCTCAGAACGGGCGACTTGCAAGGAAACACCATATATTTT
CASSLRTGDLQGNTIYF
>TRBD2|TRBJ2-3|TRBV7-9|-
TGTGCCAGCAGCACGGGACTAGCGGGAGTTGCAGATACGCAGTATTTT
CASSTGLAGVADTQYF
>-|TRBJ1-5|TRBV7-6|-
TGTGCCAGCAGTCCGACAGCGAGTAGCAATCAGCCCCAGCATTTT
CASSPTASSNQPQHF
>TRBD1|TRBJ2-7|TRBV7-9|-
TGTGCCAGCAGCTTGAGACAGGGGGTCGACGAGCAGTACTTC
CASSLRQGVDEQYF
>-|TRBJ1-1|TRBV27|-
TGTGCCAGCAGTTTATCGGCCAGGGCCACTGAAGCTTTCTTT
CASSLSARATEAFF
>TRBD2|TRBJ2-1|TRBV7-7|-
TGTGCCAGCAGCCGGACTAGCGGGAGTGGCCATGAGCAGTTCTTC
CASSRTSGSGHEQFF
>-|TRBJ1-2|TRBV7-2|-
TGTGCCAGCAGCTTAGGTCTGGCAGACTACACCTTC
CASSLGLADYTF
>TRBD1|TRBJ2-5|TRBV29-1|-
TGCAGCGTGGGGGACACCGGGACAGGGGGGGAAGAGACCCAGTACTTC
CSVGDTGTGGEETQYF
>TRBD1|TRBJ1-1|TRBV18|-
TGTGCCAGCTCAACCGTGGAGGGACAGGGCCCTGAAGCTTTCTTT
CASSTVEGQGPEAFF
>-|TRBJ1-4|TRBV5-6|-
TGTGCCAGCAGCTTCGGAGGGGCTAATGAAAAACTGTTTTTT
CASSFGGANEKLFF
>-|TRBJ2-1|TRBV4-1|-
TGCGCCAGCAGCCTCTTATCGAGCGATGAGCAGTTCTTC
CASSLLSSDEQFF
>TRBD2|TRBJ2-2|TRBV7-6|-
TGTGCCAGCAGCTCCTTACTAGCGAGATTGAACACCGGGGAGCTGTTTTTT
CASSSLLARLNTGELFF
>TRBD1|TRBJ2-1|TRBV4-2|-
TGTGCCAGCACGGGACAGGGGCACAATGAGCAGTTCTTC
CASTGQGHNEQFF
>-|TRBJ2-5|TRBV28|-
TGTGCCAGCAGTCCCCAGGTCGCCCAGGGGGAGACCCAGTACTTC
CASSPQVAQGETQYF